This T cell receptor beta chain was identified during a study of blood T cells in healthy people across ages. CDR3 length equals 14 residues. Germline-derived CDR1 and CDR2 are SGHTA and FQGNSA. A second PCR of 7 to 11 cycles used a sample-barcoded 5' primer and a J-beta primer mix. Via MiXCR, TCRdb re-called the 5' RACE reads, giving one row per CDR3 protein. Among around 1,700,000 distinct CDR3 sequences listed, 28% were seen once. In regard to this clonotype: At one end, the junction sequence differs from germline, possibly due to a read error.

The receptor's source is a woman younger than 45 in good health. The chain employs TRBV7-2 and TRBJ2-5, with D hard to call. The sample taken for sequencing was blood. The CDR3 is CGSSFPAEEETQYF. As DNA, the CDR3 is TGTGGCAGCAGCTTTCCGGCGGAAGAAGAGACCCAGTACTTC. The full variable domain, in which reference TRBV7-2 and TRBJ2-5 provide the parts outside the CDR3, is GAGVSQSPSNKVTEKGKDVELRCDPISGHTALYWYRQSLGQGLEFLIYFQGNSAPDKSGLPSDRFSAERTGGSVSTLTIQRTQQEDSAVYLCGSSFPAEEETQYFGPGTRLLVL.